This is a list of T cell receptor beta chains from one sample in a study of T cell repertoires in chronic hepatitis B. The data were produced by immunoSEQ multiplex PCR, yet TCRdb's version contains in-frame clones alone and is incomplete. The sample has more than 1,000 clones, approximately 80% seen once. The sequencing input was total CD8+ T cells from PBMCs. These receptors came from a human donor with chronic hepatitis B virus infection. Each CDR3 is given with its conserved first and last residue. A D gene is named only where the DNA matches it firmly. Clone size, where shown, is once, few, many, or a class for clones that have expanded.

V gene,D gene,CDR3 length,J gene,clone size,CDR3 protein,CDR3 DNA
TRBV27,TRBD1,14,TRBJ2-7,.,CASSWGRGFDEQYF,TGTGCCAGCAGTTGGGGCAGGGGGTTCGACGAGCAGTACTTC
TRBV10-3,.,12,TRBJ2-7,.,CAISGETLEQYF,TGTGCCATCAGTGGAGAAACCCTCGAGCAGTACTTC
TRBV10-3,.,15,TRBJ1-2,.,CAISVSQDLGRDYTF,TGTGCCATCAGTGTCTCTCAGGACCTAGGGCGTGACTACACCTTC
TRBV5-1,TRBD2,19,TRBJ2-1,.,CASSLQLAGGPPLGDEQFF,TGCGCCAGCAGCCTTCAACTAGCGGGAGGGCCCCCATTAGGCGATGAGCAGTTCTTC
TRBV10-1,.,14,TRBJ2-7,.,CASSDSLTFYEQYF,TGCGCCAGCAGTGACTCCCTGACGTTCTACGAGCAGTACTTC
TRBV28,.,11,TRBJ2-1,.,CATKEYNEQFF,TGTGCCACAAAGGAGTACAATGAGCAGTTCTTC
TRBV7-9,TRBD1,15,TRBJ2-1,.,CASSLAGQTYNEQFF,TGTGCCAGCAGCTTAGCGGGACAGACCTACAATGAGCAGTTCTTC
TRBV5-1,.,22,TRBJ2-3,.,CASRGADGTDMGASKLTDTQYF,TGCGCCAGCAGAGGGGCCGACGGGACTGATATGGGGGCCTCAAAACTCACAGATACGCAGTATTTT
TRBV30,.,15,TRBJ2-5,.,CAWSPGMERLGTQYF,TGTGCCTGGAGCCCAGGCATGGAGCGTCTCGGGACCCAGTACTTC
TRBV6-4,TRBD2,14,TRBJ2-3,.,CASSPSGSTDTQYF,TGTGCCAGCAGCCCTAGCGGGAGCACAGATACGCAGTATTTT
TRBV9,TRBD1,16,TRBJ2-1,.,CASSVTPGQQYNEQFF,TGTGCCAGCAGCGTGACCCCGGGACAGCAATACAATGAGCAGTTCTTC
TRBV30,TRBD1,15,TRBJ2-2,few,CAWGNRDRGAGELFF,TGTGCCTGGGGTAACCGGGACAGGGGAGCCGGGGAGCTGTTTTTT
TRBV28,.,15,TRBJ2-1,.,CASSSGDGSYNEQFF,TGTGCCAGCAGTTCGGGAGACGGGTCCTACAATGAGCAGTTCTTC
TRBV28,.,14,TRBJ2-4,.,CASSPISTKNIQYF,TGTGCCAGCAGCCCTATTAGTACCAAAAACATTCAGTACTTC
TRBV7-2,TRBD2,15,TRBJ2-5,.,CASSYQPSGQETQYF,TGTGCCAGCAGCTACCAACCTAGCGGCCAAGAGACCCAGTACTTC
TRBV7-9,TRBD2,16,TRBJ2-3,.,CASKPRIAGPTDTQYF,TGTGCCAGCAAACCCCGTATAGCGGGGCCCACAGATACGCAGTATTTT
TRBV7-9,TRBD2,16,TRBJ2-7,.,CAIDRRAGDSSYEQYF,TGTGCCATAGATCGTAGGGCGGGAGACTCCTCCTACGAGCAGTACTTC
TRBV6-4,TRBD2,15,TRBJ2-3,.,CASSVTSGSTDTQYF,TGTGCCAGCAGTGTAACTAGCGGGAGCACAGATACGCAGTATTTT
TRBV4-1,.,14,TRBJ2-1,.,CASSQAVEYNEQFF,TGCGCCAGCAGCCAGGCCGTAGAATACAATGAGCAGTTCTTC
TRBV19,.,15,TRBJ2-7,.,CASSPGASESYEQYF,TGTGCCAGTAGTCCCGGGGCTAGCGAGTCCTACGAGCAGTACTTC
TRBV11-2,TRBD2,16,TRBJ2-5,.,CASSSTGTSGQETQYF,TGTGCCAGCAGCTCTACCGGGACTAGCGGACAAGAGACCCAGTACTTC
TRBV5-5,.,13,TRBJ2-7,.,CASSLWRGYEQYF,TGTGCCAGCAGCTTGTGGCGGGGCTACGAGCAGTACTTC
TRBV6-4,.,13,TRBJ1-1,.,CASSDRDNTEAFF,TGTGCCAGCAGTGACCGGGACAACACTGAAGCTTTCTTT
TRBV6-1,TRBD2,16,TRBJ2-1,few,CASSELAGDPYNEQFF,TGTGCCAGCAGTGAACTAGCGGGAGACCCCTACAATGAGCAGTTCTTC
TRBV7-6,.,13,TRBJ2-7,.,CASSPRGVEEQYF,TGTGCCAGCAGCCCCCGTGGGGTAGAGGAGCAGTACTTC
TRBV7-6,TRBD2,15,TRBJ2-1,.,CASSSGLAGGNEQFF,TGTGCCAGCAGCTCTGGACTAGCGGGGGGGAATGAGCAGTTCTTC
TRBV7-2,.,14,TRBJ2-7,.,CASSLVLATYEQYF,TGTGCCAGCAGCTTAGTACTAGCCACCTACGAGCAGTACTTC
TRBV15,.,14,TRBJ2-7,few,CATSSSTGSYEQYF,TGTGCCACCAGCAGTTCGACCGGCTCCTACGAGCAGTACTTC
TRBV29-1,TRBD2,17,TRBJ2-3,.,CSVVLIAGSGSADTQYF,TGCAGCGTTGTCCTCATCGCGGGCAGCGGGAGCGCAGATACGCAGTATTTT
TRBV4-1,.,13,TRBJ2-2,.,CASRTPNTGELFF,TGCGCCAGCAGGACACCGAACACCGGGGAGCTGTTTTTT
TRBV15,.,16,TRBJ1-2,.,CATSRDSGRSNYGYTF,TGTGCCACCAGCAGAGATTCGGGCAGGTCGAACTATGGCTACACCTTC
TRBV19,.,13,TRBJ2-3,once,CASRGENTDTQYF,TGTGCCAGTAGGGGGGAGAACACAGATACGCAGTATTTT
TRBV5-1,.,15,TRBJ1-3,.,CASSEDSSSGNTIYF,TGCGCCAGCAGCGAGGACAGTAGCTCTGGAAACACCATATATTTT
TRBV6-5,TRBD2,15,TRBJ2-7,.,CASSFRLAGAYEQYF,TGTGCCAGCAGTTTTAGACTAGCGGGGGCCTACGAGCAGTACTTC
TRBV9,.,15,TRBJ1-2,.,CASSVSGGGNYGYTF,TGTGCCAGCAGCGTATCCGGGGGAGGTAACTATGGCTACACCTTC
TRBV7-8,.,20,TRBJ2-1,.,CASTKPSGPVDSRLYNEQFF,TGTGCCAGCACCAAACCCAGCGGGCCCGTAGATTCTCGACTATACAATGAGCAGTTCTTC
TRBV7-8,.,13,TRBJ1-1,.,CASSSGMNTEAFF,TGTGCCAGCAGCTCGGGCATGAACACTGAAGCTTTCTTT
TRBV6-5,TRBD2,16,TRBJ2-2,few,CASSYSTGGPTGELFF,TGTGCCAGCAGTTACTCGACGGGAGGGCCAACCGGGGAGCTGTTTTTT
TRBV11-2,.,13,TRBJ2-7,once,CASSLWGAYEQYF,TGTGCCAGCAGCCTTTGGGGTGCCTACGAGCAGTACTTC